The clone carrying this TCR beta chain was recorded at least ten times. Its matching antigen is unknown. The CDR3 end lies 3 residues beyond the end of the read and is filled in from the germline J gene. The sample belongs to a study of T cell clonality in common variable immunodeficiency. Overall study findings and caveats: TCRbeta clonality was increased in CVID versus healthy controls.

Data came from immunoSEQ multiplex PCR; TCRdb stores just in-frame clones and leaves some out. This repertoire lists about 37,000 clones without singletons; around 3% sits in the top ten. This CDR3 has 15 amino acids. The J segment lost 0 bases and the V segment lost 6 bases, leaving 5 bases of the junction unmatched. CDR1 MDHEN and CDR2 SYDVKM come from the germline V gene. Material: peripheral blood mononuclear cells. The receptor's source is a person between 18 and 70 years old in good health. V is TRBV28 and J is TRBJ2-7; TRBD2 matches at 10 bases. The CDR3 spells CASRMTSGRSYEQYF. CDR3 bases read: TGTGCCAGCAGGATGACTAGCGGGCGCTCCTACGAG.